This TCR beta chain was identified in a study of cytotoxic CD8 clonotypes in ibrutinib-treated CLL. About the research overall: Results showed roughly 25 partial and 2 complete responses; following median 68 months, approximately 15 remained remitted, roughly twelve advanced. When averaged across all of the samples, the counts came to around 260,000 productive templates and 94,082 productive rearrangements.

The V and J ends lost 1 base and 6 bases respectively, with 8 bases between them. The CDR3 is 13 amino acids. Germline V gives CDR1 SEHNR, CDR2 FQNEAQ (reference sequence). A few counts support this clone. Its matching antigen is unknown. Study results and limitations: Baseline levels were approached again at progression, after clonality had risen at ibrutinib response. Higher circulating CD8+ T-cell counts strongly accompanied higher baseline clonality, above age-matched healthy donors.

Libraries were prepared by immunoSEQ multiplex PCR; TCRdb keeps only in-frame clonotypes and omits some of them. The repertoire holds about 49,000 clones, with about half as singletons. The specimen comprised PBMCs, sampled after 12 months of ibrutinib treatment. The rearrangement joins TRBV7-9 to TRBJ2-3; D uncertain. The source is a human donor with chronic lymphocytic leukemia. The CDR3 DNA reads as TGTGCCAGCAGCTTAGACTCCACGGATACGCAGTATTTT. It encodes CASSLDSTDTQYF.